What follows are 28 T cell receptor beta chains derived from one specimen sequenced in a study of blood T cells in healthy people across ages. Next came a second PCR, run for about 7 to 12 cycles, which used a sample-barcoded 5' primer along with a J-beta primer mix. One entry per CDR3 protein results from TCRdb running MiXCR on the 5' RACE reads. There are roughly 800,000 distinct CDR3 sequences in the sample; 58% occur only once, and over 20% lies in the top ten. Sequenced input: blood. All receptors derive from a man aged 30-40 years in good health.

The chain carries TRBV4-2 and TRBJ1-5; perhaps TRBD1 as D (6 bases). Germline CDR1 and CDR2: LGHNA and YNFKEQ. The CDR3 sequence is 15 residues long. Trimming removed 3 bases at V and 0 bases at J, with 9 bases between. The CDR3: CASSQYRDSNQPQHF. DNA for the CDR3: TGTGCCAGCAGCCAGTACAGGGATAGCAATCAGCCCCAGCATTTT.

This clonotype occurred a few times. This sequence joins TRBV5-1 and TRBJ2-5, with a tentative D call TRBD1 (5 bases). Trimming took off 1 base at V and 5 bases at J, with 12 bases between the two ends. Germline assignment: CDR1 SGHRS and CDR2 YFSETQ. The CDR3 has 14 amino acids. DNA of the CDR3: TGCGCCAGCAGCTTGTGGCAGGGAAGCGAGACCCAGTACTTC. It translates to CASSLWQGSETQYF.

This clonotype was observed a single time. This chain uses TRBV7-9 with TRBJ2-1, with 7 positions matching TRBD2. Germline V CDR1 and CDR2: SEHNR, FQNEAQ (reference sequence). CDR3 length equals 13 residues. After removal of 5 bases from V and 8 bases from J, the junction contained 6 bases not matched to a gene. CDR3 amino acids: CASSAGLEDEQFF. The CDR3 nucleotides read TGTGCCAGCAGCGCAGGACTAGAAGATGAGCAGTTCTTC.

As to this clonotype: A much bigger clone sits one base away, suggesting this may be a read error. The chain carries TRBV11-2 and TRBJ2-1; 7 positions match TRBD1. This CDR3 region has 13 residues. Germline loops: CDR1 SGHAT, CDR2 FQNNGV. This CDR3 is CASSVDRVDEQFF. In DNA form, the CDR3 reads TGTGCCAGCAGCGTAGACAGGGTTGATGAGCAGTTCTTC.

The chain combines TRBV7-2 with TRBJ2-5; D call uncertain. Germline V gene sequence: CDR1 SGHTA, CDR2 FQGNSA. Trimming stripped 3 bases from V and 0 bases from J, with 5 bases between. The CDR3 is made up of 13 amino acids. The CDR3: CASSLYYQETQYF. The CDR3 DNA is TGTGCCAGCAGCTTGTACTACCAAGAGACCCAGTACTTC.

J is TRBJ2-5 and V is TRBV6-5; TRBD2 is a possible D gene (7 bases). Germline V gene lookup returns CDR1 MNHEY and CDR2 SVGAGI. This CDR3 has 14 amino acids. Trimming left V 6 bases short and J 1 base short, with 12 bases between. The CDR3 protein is CASSQGGVQETQYF. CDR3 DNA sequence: TGTGCCAGCAGCCAAGGGGGGGTCCAAGAGACCCAGTACTTC.

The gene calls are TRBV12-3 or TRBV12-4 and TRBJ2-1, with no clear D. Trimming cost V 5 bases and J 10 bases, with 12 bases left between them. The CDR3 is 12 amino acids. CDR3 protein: CASSLTVWEQFF. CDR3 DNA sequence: TGTGCCAGCAGTCTGACCGTCTGGGAGCAGTTCTTC.

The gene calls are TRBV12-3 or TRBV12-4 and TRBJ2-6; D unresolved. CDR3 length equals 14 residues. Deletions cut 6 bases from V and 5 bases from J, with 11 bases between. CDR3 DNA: TGTGCCAGCAGCCGAGTAGTGTGGGCCAACGTCCTGACTTTC. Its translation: CASSRVVWANVLTF.

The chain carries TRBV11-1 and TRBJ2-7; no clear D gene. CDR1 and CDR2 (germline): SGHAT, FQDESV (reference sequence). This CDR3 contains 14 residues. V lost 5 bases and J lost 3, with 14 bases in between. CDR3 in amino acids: CASSLEQGNYEQYF. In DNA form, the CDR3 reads TGTGCCAGCAGCCTAGAACAAGGGAACTACGAGCAGTACTTC.

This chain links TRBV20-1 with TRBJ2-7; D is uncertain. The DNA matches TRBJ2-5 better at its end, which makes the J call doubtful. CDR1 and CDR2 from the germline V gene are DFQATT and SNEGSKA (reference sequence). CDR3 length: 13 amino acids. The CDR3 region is CSAADSRQETQYF. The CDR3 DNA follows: TGCAGTGCCGCAGACTCGCGGCAAGAGACCCAGTACTTC.

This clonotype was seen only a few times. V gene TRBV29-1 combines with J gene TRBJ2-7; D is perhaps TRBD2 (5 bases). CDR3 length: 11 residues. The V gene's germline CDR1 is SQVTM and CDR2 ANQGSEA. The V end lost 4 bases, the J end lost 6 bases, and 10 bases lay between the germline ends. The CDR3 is CSVVRGSEQYF. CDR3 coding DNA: TGCAGCGTTGTTCGGGGATCCGAGCAGTACTTC.

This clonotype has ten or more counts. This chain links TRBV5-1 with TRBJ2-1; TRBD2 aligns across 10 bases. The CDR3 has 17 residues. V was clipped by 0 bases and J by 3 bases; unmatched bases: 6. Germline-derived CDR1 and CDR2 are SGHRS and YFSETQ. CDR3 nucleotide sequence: TGCGCCAGCAGCTTGGATATTCTAGCGGGGGTCTACAATGAGCAGTTCTTC. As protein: CASSLDILAGVYNEQFF.

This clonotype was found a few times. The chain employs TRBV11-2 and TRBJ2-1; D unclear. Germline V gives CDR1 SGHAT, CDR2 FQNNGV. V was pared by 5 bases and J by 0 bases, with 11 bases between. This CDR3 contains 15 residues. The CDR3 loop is CASSRLMSSYNEQFF. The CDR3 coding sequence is TGTGCCAGCAGCCGCCTCATGAGCTCCTACAATGAGCAGTTCTTC.

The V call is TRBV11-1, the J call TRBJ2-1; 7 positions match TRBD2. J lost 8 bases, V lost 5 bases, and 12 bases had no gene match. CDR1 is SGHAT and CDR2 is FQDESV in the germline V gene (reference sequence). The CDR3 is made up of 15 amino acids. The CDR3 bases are TGTGCCAGCAGCAAAAGCGGGGCGGCCCCGGATGAGCAGTTCTTC. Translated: CASSKSGAAPDEQFF.

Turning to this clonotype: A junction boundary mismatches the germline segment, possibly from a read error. The CDR3 sequence: CASSPPSGGTGTQYF. The DNA of the CDR3 is TGTGCCAGCTCACCACCGAGCGGGGGCACAGGTACGCAGTATTTT. The chain links TRBV18 to TRBJ2-3; 8 bases agree with TRBD2. Per germline, CDR1 KGHSH and CDR2 LQKENI. This CDR3 is 15 amino acids long.

CDR3 residues: CSARDPNLAGTTPETQYF. In DNA form, the CDR3 reads TGCAGTGCTAGAGATCCAAATCTAGCGGGAACCACGCCAGAGACCCAGTACTTC. The chain is built from TRBV20-1 and TRBJ2-5, with 9 bases that match TRBD2. The CDR3 contains 18 residues. Germline V CDR1 and CDR2: DFQATT, SNEGSKA (reference sequence). Unmatched junction bases numbered 15, after V lost 0 bases and J lost 4 bases.

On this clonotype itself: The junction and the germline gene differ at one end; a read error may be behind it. CDR3 nucleotide sequence: TGCGCCAGCAGTTATACACCACGCCTTGGCTACACCTTC. It specifies CASSYTPRLGYTF. The chain is built from TRBV6-5 and TRBJ1-2; D is unclear. The CDR3 extends over 13 amino acids. From germline, CDR1 is MNHEY and CDR2 SVGAGI.

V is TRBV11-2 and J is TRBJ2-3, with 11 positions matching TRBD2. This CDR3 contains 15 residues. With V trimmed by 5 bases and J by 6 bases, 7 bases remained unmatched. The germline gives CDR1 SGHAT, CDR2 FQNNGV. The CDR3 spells CASSRLAGGGDTQYF. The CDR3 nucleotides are TGTGCCAGCAGCCGCCTAGCGGGGGGTGGGGATACGCAGTATTTT. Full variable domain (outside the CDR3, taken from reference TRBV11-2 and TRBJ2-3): EAGVAQSPRYKIIEKRQSVAFWCNPISGHATLYWYQQILGQGPKLLIQFQNNGVVDDSQLPKDRFSAERLKGVDSTLKIQPAKLEDSAVYLCASSRLAGGGDTQYFGPGTRLTVL.

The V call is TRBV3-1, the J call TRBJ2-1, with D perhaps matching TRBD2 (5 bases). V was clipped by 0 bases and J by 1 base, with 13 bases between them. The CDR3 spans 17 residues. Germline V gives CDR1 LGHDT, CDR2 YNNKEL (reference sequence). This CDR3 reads CASSQDWGSGSYNEQFF. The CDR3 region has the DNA TGTGCCAGCAGCCAAGATTGGGGATCGGGGTCCTACAATGAGCAGTTCTTC.

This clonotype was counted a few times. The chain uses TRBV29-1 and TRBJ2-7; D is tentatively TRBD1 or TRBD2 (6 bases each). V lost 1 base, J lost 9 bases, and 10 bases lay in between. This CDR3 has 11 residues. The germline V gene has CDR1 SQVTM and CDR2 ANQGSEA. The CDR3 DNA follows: TGCAGCGTTGAAGCGGGGGCTCGGCAGTACTTC. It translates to CSVEAGARQYF.

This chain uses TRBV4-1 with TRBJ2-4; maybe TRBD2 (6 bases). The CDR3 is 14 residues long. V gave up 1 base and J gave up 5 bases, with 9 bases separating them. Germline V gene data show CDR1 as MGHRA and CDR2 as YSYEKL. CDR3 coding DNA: TGCGCCAGCAGCCAAGGGACTAACCAAAACATTCAGTACTTC. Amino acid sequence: CASSQGTNQNIQYF.

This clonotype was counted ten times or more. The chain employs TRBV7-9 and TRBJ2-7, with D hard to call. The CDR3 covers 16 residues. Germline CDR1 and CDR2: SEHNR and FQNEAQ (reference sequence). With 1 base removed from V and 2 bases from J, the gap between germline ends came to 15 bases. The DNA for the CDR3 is TGTGCCAGCAGCTTAGAGTTTGCTATCAGACCCTACGAGCAGTACTTC. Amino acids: CASSLEFAIRPYEQYF.

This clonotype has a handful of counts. As DNA, the CDR3 is TGTGCCAGCAGCTTAGCTGGGACTAGCGTTTCCTACGAGCAGTACTTC. Its translation: CASSLAGTSVSYEQYF. The chain uses TRBV7-2 and TRBJ2-7; 10 nucleotides match TRBD2. The CDR3 is made up of 16 amino acids. Losses at the gene ends were 0 bases for V and 1 base for J; bases not matched to a gene: 3. The germline CDR1 and CDR2 sequences are SGHTA and FQGNSA.

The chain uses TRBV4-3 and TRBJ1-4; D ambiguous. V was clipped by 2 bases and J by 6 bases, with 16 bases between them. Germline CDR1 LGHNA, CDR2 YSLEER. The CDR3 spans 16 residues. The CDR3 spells CASSQQRADGDEKLFF. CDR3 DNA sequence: TGCGCCAGCAGCCAACAAAGAGCGGACGGGGATGAAAAACTGTTTTTT.

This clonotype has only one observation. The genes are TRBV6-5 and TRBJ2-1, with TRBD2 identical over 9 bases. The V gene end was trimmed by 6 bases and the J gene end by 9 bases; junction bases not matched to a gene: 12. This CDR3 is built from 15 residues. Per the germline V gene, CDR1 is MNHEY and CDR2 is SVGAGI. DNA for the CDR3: TGTGCCAGCAGCCCTGTGGGCGGGGGGGCGTTTGAGCAGTTCTTC. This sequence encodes CASSPVGGGAFEQFF.

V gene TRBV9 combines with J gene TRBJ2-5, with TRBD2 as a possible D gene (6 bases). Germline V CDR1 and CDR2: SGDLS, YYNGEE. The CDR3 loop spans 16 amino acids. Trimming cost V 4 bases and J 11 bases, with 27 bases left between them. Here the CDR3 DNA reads TGTGCCAGCAGCCTAACGGGGCGGGACCCCTACAATGAGCAGTACTTC. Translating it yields CASSLTGRDPYNEQYF.

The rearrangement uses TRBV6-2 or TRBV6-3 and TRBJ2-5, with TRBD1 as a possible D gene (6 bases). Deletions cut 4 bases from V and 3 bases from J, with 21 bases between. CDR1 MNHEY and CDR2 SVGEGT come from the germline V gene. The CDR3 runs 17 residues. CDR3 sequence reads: CASSSRNTGTKKETQYF. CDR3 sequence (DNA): TGTGCCAGCAGTTCGCGAAATACCGGGACAAAGAAAGAGACCCAGTACTTC.

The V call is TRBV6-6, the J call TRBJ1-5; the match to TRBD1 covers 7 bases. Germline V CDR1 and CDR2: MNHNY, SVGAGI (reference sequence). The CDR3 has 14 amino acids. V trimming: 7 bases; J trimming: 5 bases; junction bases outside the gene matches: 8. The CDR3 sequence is CASTGSGGYQPQHF. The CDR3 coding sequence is TGTGCCAGCACTGGTTCAGGGGGGTATCAGCCCCAGCATTTT.